This entry describes one T cell receptor (beta chain). Its target is unknown. The assay covered some 10^5 TCR templates per sample. Assay used: immunoSEQ multiplex PCR; TCRdb lists only in-frame clones, some missing. The table includes tens of thousands of clones, approximately 88% detected once. This sample is drawn from a study of siplizumab effects on memory and regulatory T cells. The CDR3 extends over 13 amino acids. V shed 3 bases and J shed 2 bases, with 7 bases lying between them. Germline-derived CDR1 and CDR2 are SGHAT and FQNNGV. Study-wide results and caveats: Naive T cells were seen as more diverse than memory cells and as major alloresponse contributors. Confirmation that proliferating Tregs from siplizumab cultures had suppressive function was not obtained.

This TCR was sampled from a human donor in good health. The sequencing sample was made of Tregs sorted from blood. The chain links TRBV11-2 to TRBJ1-2; D gene ambiguous. The CDR3 DNA is TGTGCCAGCAGCTTTGAACAAAACTATGGCTACACCTTC. Translated: CASSFEQNYGYTF.